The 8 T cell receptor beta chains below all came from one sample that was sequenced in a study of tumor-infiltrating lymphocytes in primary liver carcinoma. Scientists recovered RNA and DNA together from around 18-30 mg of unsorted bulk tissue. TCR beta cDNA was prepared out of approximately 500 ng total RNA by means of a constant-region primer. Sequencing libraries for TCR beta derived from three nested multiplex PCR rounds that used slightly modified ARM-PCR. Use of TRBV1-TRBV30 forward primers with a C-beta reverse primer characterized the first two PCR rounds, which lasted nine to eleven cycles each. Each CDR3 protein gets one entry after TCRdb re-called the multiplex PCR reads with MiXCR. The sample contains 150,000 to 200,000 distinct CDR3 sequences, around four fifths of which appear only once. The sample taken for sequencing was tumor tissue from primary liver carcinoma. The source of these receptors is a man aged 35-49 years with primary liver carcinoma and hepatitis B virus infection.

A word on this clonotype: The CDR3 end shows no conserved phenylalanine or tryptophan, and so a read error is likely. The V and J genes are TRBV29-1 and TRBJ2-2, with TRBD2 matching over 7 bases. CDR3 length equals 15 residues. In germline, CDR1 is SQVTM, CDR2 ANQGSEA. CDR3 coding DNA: TGCAGCGTTGGGACTAGTGCGGCGAACAGCGGGGAGCTGTTTTAT. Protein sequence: CSVGTSAANSGELFY.

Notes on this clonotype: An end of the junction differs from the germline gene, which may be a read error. CDR3 nucleotide sequence: TGTACCACCAGTGAATATTCTACAACTAGCTCCTACAATGATCAGTTCTTC. Its translation is CTTSEYSTTSSYNDQFF. J is TRBJ2-1 and V is TRBV24-1; a possible D gene is TRBD2 (6 bases). The CDR3 contains 17 residues. Per the germline V gene, CDR1 is KGHDR and CDR2 is SFDVKD.

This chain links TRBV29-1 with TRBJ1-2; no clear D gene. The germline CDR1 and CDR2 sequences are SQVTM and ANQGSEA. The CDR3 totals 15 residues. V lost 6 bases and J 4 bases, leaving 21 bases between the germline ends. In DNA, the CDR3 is TGCAGCGTCGAATTATCCGCCAGCGCCTCCTATGGCTACACCTTC. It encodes CSVELSASASYGYTF.

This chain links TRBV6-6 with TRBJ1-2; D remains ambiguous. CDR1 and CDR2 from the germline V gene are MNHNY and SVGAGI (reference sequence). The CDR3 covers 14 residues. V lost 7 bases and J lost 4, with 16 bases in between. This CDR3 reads CASTIQSDSYGYTF. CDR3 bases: TGTGCCAGCACCATACAGTCGGATAGCTATGGCTACACCTTC.

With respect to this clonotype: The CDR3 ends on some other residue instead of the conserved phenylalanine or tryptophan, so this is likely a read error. The CDR3 spells CSVGGTSRSLSGANVLTL. The CDR3 nucleotides read TGCAGCGTTGGAGGGACTAGCAGGAGCCTCTCTGGGGCCAACGTCCTGACTCTC. The chain couples TRBV29-1 to TRBJ2-6; 9 positions match TRBD2. Trimming at V came to 4 bases and at J to 0 bases, leaving 10 bases not matched to a gene. This CDR3 has 18 amino acids. The germline V gene encodes CDR1 SQVTM and CDR2 ANQGSEA.

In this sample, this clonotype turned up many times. CDR3 loop: CASSLGWVSTDTQYF. The CDR3 DNA reads TGTGCCAGCAGCTTAGGGTGGGTTAGCACAGATACGCAGTATTTT. V is TRBV11-2 and J is TRBJ2-3; D uncertain. Per the germline V gene, CDR1 is SGHAT and CDR2 is FQNNGV. The germline V and J ends were trimmed by 1 base and 0 bases, with 8 bases remaining between them. The CDR3 length is 15 residues.

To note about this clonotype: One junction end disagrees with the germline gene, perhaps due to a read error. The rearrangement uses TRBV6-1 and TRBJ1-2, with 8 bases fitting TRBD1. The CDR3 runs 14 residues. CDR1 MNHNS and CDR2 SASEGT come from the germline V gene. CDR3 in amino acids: CANREPGGGYGYTF. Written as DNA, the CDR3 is TGTGCCAACAGAGAACCAGGGGGCGGATATGGTTACACCTTC.

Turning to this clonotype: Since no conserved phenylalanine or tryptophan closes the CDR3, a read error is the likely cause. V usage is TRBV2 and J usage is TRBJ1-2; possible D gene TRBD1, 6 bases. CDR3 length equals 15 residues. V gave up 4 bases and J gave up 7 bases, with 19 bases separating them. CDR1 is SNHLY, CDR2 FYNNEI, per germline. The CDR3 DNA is TGTGCCAGCAGTGTGAGGGGTGGCGGGGGCGGTGGCTACACCCTC. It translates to CASSVRGGGGGGYTL.